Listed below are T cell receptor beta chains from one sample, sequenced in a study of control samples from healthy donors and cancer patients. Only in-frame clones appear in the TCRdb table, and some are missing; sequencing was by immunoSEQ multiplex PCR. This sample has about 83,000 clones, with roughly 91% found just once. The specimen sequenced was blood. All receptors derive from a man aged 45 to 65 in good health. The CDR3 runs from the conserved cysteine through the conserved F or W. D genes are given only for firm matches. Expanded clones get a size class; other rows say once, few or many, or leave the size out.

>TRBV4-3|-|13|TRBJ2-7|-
CASSRDTGYEQYF
TGCGCCAGCAGCCGAGACACTGGATACGAGCAGTACTTC
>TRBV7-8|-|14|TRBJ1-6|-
CASSLQTGDSPLHF
TGTGCCAGCAGCTTACAGACGGGTGATTCACCCCTCCACTTT
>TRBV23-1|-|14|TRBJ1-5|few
CASSQPGPGQPQHF
TGCGCCAGCAGTCAGCCCGGGCCCGGTCAGCCCCAGCATTTT
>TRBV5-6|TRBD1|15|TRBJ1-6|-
CASRTRGGLNSPLHF
TGTGCCAGCCGAACCAGGGGGGGCCTCAATTCACCCCTCCACTTT
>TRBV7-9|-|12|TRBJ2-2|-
CASSLLSGELFF
TGTGCCAGCAGCTTATTGTCCGGGGAGCTGTTTTTT
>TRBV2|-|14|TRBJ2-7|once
CASSPRTVAYEQYF
TGTGCCAGCAGTCCCCGGACAGTGGCCTACGAGCAGTACTTC
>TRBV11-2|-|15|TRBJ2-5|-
CASSLDRGGEQTQYF
TGTGCCAGCAGCTTAGACAGAGGGGGGGAACAGACCCAGTACTTC
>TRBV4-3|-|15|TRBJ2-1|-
CASSPTRVKDNEQFF
TGCGCCAGCAGCCCGACCAGGGTTAAGGACAATGAGCAGTTCTTC
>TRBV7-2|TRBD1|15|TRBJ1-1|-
CASSQSTRDRGEAFF
TGTGCCAGCAGCCAAAGTACCCGGGACAGGGGAGAAGCTTTCTTT
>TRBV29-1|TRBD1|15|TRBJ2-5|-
CSVNPGQGAGETQYF
TGCAGCGTCAACCCGGGACAGGGGGCGGGCGAGACCCAGTACTTC
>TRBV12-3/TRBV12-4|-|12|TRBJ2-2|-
CASSLPPGELFF
TGTGCCAGCAGTTTACCACCCGGGGAGCTGTTTTTT
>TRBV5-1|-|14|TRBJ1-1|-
CASSLGIMNTEAFF
TGCGCCAGCAGCTTAGGGATAATGAACACTGAAGCTTTCTTT
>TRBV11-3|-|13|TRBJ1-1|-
CASSPTHGAEAFF
TGTGCCAGCAGCCCCACCCACGGGGCTGAAGCTTTCTTT
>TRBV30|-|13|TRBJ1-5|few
CAWSAVGGQPQHF
TGTGCCTGGAGTGCAGTCGGGGGTCAGCCCCAGCATTTT
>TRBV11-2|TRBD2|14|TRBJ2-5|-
CASSYQLGGETQYF
TGTGCCAGCAGCTACCAACTCGGGGGGGAGACCCAGTACTTC
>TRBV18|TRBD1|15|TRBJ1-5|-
CASSPGGQGGQPQHF
TGTGCCAGCTCACCTGGAGGACAGGGAGGTCAGCCCCAGCATTTT
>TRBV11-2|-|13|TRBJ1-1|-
CASSLSRNTEAFF
TGTGCCAGCAGCTTGAGCCGGAACACTGAAGCTTTCTTT
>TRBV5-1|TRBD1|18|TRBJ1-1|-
CASSLTTIRGPGNTEAFF
TGCGCCAGCAGCTTAACTACCATAAGGGGGCCTGGGAACACTGAAGCTTTCTTT
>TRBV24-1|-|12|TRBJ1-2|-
CATSDFRGGYTF
TGTGCCACCAGTGATTTTCGGGGCGGCTACACCTTC
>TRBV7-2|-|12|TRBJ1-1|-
CASVKWPPEAFF
TGTGCCAGCGTCAAATGGCCCCCTGAAGCTTTCTTT
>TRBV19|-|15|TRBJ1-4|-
CASSMLRGLDEKLFF
TGTGCCAGTAGTATGTTGCGAGGTCTGGATGAAAAACTGTTTTTT
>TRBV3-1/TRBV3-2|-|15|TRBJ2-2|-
CASSQEMVNTGELFF
TGTGCCAGCAGCCAAGAAATGGTGAACACCGGGGAGCTGTTTTTT
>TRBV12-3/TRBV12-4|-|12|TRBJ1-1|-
CASRGLHTEAFF
TGTGCCAGCAGGGGCCTTCACACTGAAGCTTTCTTT
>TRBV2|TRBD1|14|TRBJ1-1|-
CASSEGQGNTEAFF
TGTGCCAGCAGTGAGGGACAGGGGAACACTGAAGCTTTCTTT
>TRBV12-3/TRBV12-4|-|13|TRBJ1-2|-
CASMSVDNYGYTF
TGTGCCAGCATGTCAGTGGATAACTATGGCTACACCTTC
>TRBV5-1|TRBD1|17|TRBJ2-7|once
CASSLGGQGALGYEQYF
TGCGCCAGCAGCTTGGGGGGACAGGGGGCGCTTGGCTACGAGCAGTACTTC
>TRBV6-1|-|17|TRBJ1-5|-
CASSEALWQGRNQPQHF
TGTGCCAGCAGTGAAGCGCTGTGGCAGGGGAGGAATCAGCCCCAGCATTTT
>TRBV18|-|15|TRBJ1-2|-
CASSPRTLQGDGYTF
TGTGCCAGCTCACCGCGGACACTCCAAGGGGATGGCTACACCTTC
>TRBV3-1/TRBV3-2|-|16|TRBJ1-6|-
CASSQARTVYNSPLHF
TGTGCCAGCAGCCAAGCCCGGACAGTTTATAATTCACCCCTCCACTTT
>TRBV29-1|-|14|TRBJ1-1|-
CSVARQTMNTEAFF
TGCAGCGTCGCAAGACAGACTATGAACACTGAAGCTTTCTTT
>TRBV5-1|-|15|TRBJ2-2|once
CASSPQSDLTGELFF
TGCGCCAGCAGCCCGCAATCCGACTTGACCGGGGAGCTGTTTTTT
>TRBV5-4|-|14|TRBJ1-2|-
CASSLAGALGGYTF
TGTGCCAGCAGCTTGGCGGGGGCCCTGGGAGGCTACACCTTC
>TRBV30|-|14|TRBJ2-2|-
CAWSGLSNTGELFF
TGTGCCTGGAGTGGACTTTCTAACACCGGGGAGCTGTTTTTT
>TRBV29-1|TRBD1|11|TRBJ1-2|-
CGLDRAYGYTF
TGCGGGCTAGACAGGGCCTATGGCTACACCTTC
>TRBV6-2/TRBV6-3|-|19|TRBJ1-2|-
CASSFGTNLYSKLRYGYTF
TGTGCCAGCAGTTTCGGGACCAACCTATACTCGAAGCTACGGTATGGCTACACCTTC
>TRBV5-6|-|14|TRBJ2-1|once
CASSLDLVYNEQFF
TGTGCCAGCAGCCTAGATCTAGTGTACAATGAGCAGTTCTTC
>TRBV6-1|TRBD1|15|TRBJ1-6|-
CASSEGTGRNSPLHF
TGTGCCAGCAGTGAAGGGACAGGGCGTAATTCACCCCTCCACTTT
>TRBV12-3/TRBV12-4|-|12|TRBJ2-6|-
CASSYGANVLTF
TGTGCCAGCAGTTACGGGGCCAACGTCCTGACTTTC
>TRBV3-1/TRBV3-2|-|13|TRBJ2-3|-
CASSRRGSDTQYF
TGTGCCAGCAGCCGCCGGGGGTCAGATACGCAGTATTTT
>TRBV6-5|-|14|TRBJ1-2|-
CASNPGGRNYGYTF
TGTGCCAGCAACCCAGGAGGCCGCAACTATGGCTACACCTTC
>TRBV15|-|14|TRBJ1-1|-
CATSRDYLGTEAFF
TGTGCCACCAGCAGAGATTACTTGGGGACTGAAGCTTTCTTT
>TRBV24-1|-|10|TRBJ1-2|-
CATSDFSEFF
TGTGCCACCAGTGATTTTAGCGAATTCTTC
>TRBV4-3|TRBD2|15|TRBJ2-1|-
CASSQEERGNNEQFF
TGCGCCAGCAGCCAAGAGGAGCGGGGAAACAATGAGCAGTTCTTC
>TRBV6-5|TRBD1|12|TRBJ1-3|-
CATRTGGNTIYF
TGTGCCACGAGGACAGGGGGAAACACCATATATTTT
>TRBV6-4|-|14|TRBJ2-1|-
CASSDGSTDDEQFF
TGTGCCAGCAGTGACGGCTCCACCGATGATGAGCAGTTCTTC
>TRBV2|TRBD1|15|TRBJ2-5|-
CASSAETGAKETQYF
TGTGCCAGCAGTGCGGAGACAGGGGCGAAAGAGACCCAGTACTTC
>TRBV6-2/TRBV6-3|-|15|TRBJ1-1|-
CASSYSIGRLTEAFF
TGTGCCAGCAGTTACTCGATCGGGCGGCTCACTGAAGCTTTCTTT
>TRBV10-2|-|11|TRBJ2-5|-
CASSENPPQYF
TGCGCCAGCAGTGAAAACCCACCCCAGTACTTC
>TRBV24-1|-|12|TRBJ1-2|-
CATSRPGYGYTF
TGTGCCACCAGTCGCCCGGGGTATGGCTACACCTTC
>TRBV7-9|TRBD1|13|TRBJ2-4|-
CASSPGTGLVQYF
TGTGCCAGCAGCCCCGGGACAGGGCTCGTTCAGTACTTC
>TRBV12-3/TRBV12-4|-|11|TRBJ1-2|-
CAIGRNYGYTF
TGTGCCATCGGACGGAACTATGGCTACACCTTC
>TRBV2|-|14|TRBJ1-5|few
CASRLQGSNQPQHF
TGTGCCAGCAGGTTACAGGGAAGCAATCAGCCCCAGCATTTT
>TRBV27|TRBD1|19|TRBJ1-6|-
CASRNAGTGLLDYNSPLHF
TGTGCCAGCAGAAACGCCGGGACAGGATTACTTGACTATAATTCACCCCTCCACTTT
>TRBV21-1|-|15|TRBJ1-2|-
CASSKFRQGDYGYTF
TGTGCCAGCAGCAAATTCAGACAGGGTGACTATGGCTACACCTTC
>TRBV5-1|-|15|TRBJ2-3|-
CASSLGRRETDTQYF
TGCGCCAGCAGCTTGGGCAGGAGGGAGACAGATACGCAGTATTTT
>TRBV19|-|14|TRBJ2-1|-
CASSIGRGPNEQFF
TGTGCCAGTAGTATAGGTAGGGGCCCCAATGAGCAGTTCTTC
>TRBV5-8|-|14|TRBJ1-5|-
CASSLPQGAQPQHF
TGTGCCAGCAGCTTGCCTCAGGGAGCTCAGCCCCAGCATTTT